The 19 T cell receptor beta chains in this list originate from one sample, sequenced in a study of early T cells in non-severe SARS-CoV-2 infection (dated by TCRdb to about 2021). Library creation used 5' RACE. This sample was sequenced with a NextSeq 500. TCRdb reanalyzed the raw reads on its own, using fastp at Q25 for trimming and MiXCR for clone calling, and kept in-frame beta chains. Under each unique CDR3 protein, matching rows form one entry showing the most common genes and DNA. This sample is represented by about 30,000 distinct CDR3 sequences; around 5.3% of them were singletons. The leading ten clones occupy approximately 23% of the sample. Sequencing used whole blood. These TCRs come from an adult who was a healthcare worker with PCR-confirmed SARS-CoV-2 infection or an uninfected control (not recorded which).

J is TRBJ2-3 and V is TRBV29-1, with 11 nucleotides matching TRBD2. The CDR3 runs 15 residues. The V gene end was trimmed by 3 bases and the J gene end by 5 bases; junction bases not matched to a gene: 7. The germline V gene has CDR1 SQVTM and CDR2 ANQGSEA. The CDR3 sequence is CSVDRLAGGLDTQYF. CDR3 in DNA: TGCAGCGTTGACAGGCTAGCGGGGGGATTAGATACGCAGTATTTT.

The table lists this clonotype with many counts. The chain joins TRBV7-3 to TRBJ2-3; D call uncertain. CDR1 is SGHTA, CDR2 FQGTGA, per germline. The CDR3 totals 14 residues. Deletions cut 1 base from V and 3 bases from J, with 8 bases between. The CDR3 coding sequence is TGTGCCAGCAGCTTAATGCCCTCAACAGATACGCAGTATTTT. It encodes CASSLMPSTDTQYF.

The chain joins TRBV6-1 to TRBJ1-2; perhaps TRBD1 as D (6 bases). CDR1 is MNHNS and CDR2 is SASEGT in the germline V gene. This CDR3 has 14 residues. V was cut by 6 bases and J by 4 bases, with 15 bases left in between. CDR3 sequence: CASSENQGFYGYTF. The CDR3 nucleotides are TGTGCCAGCAGCGAAAATCAGGGGTTCTATGGCTACACCTTC.

This clonotype has just a few counts. This chain connects TRBV11-3 to TRBJ2-5, with 7 bases fitting TRBD2. Germline CDR1 and CDR2: SGHNT and YENEEA. The CDR3 is made up of 16 amino acids. The trim removed 4 bases at V and 0 bases at J, leaving 8 bases unmatched. DNA for the CDR3: TGTGCCAGCAGCTACTGGGACTATCGGTACCAAGAGACCCAGTACTTC. Its translation is CASSYWDYRYQETQYF.

CDR3 DNA: TGTGCCAGCAGTTACCCGGCGGGAGCTGGGGCCAACGTCCTGACTTTC. This sequence encodes CASSYPAGAGANVLTF. This sequence joins TRBV6-2 or TRBV6-3 and TRBJ2-6; 7 bases fit TRBD2. Germline-derived CDR1 and CDR2 are MNHEY and SVGEGT. CDR3 length: 16 residues. The V and J ends lost 2 bases and 2 bases, in that order; junction bases with no gene match: 3.

This clonotype was observed a single time. The chain couples TRBV7-9 to TRBJ1-1; no firm D call. The CDR3 covers 11 residues. Per germline, CDR1 SEHNR and CDR2 FQNEAQ (reference sequence). Trimming took off 10 bases at V and 4 bases at J, with 10 bases between the two ends. CDR3 sequence: CATVLSTEAFF. The DNA for the CDR3 is TGTGCCACTGTGCTGAGCACTGAAGCTTTCTTT.

In this sample, this clonotype turned up many times. This chain connects TRBV5-4 to TRBJ1-1; D ambiguous. The length of the CDR3 is 15 residues. CDR1 and CDR2 from the germline V gene are SGHNT and YYREEE (reference sequence). Trimming took off 1 base at V and 0 bases at J, with 10 bases between the two ends. The CDR3 loop reads CASSLLAGVNTEAFF. DNA for the CDR3: TGTGCCAGCAGCTTGTTGGCGGGTGTGAACACTGAAGCTTTCTTT.

This clonotype has a count of ten or more. This rearrangement joins TRBV7-2 to TRBJ1-2; TRBD1 aligns across 12 bases. The trim removed 5 bases at V and 8 bases at J, leaving 9 bases unmatched. Germline V gene data show CDR1 as SGHTA and CDR2 as FQGNSA. The CDR3 loop spans 15 amino acids. The CDR3: CASSLGTGGALGYTF. CDR3 nucleotides: TGTGCCAGCAGCCTCGGGACAGGGGGCGCGTTAGGCTACACCTTC.

This clonotype came up many times. V gene TRBV7-9 combines with J gene TRBJ1-1; 7 nucleotides line up with TRBD1. The germline CDR1 and CDR2 sequences are SEHNR and FQNEAQ (reference sequence). The length of the CDR3 is 19 residues. V trimming: 0 bases; J trimming: 0 bases; junction bases outside the gene matches: 13. DNA of the CDR3: TGTGCCAGCAGCTTAGCGAAGTTGGACAGGCCGGCCATGAACACTGAAGCTTTCTTT. As protein: CASSLAKLDRPAMNTEAFF.

The rearrangement joins TRBV28 to TRBJ1-2; D not resolved. V gave up 8 bases and J gave up 3 bases, with 10 bases separating them. From germline, CDR1 is MDHEN and CDR2 SYDVKM. CDR3 length: 12 residues. The CDR3 nucleotides read TGTGCCAGCGGTAGGGTCGACTATGGCTACACCTTC. Encoded protein: CASGRVDYGYTF.

This clonotype came up many times. The rearrangement links TRBV3-1 to TRBJ2-3; a possible D gene is TRBD1 (6 bases). The CDR3 consists of 12 residues. V lost 5 bases and J 14 bases, leaving 17 bases between the germline ends. Germline V gene lookup returns CDR1 LGHDT and CDR2 YNNKEL (reference sequence). Here the CDR3 DNA reads TGTGCCAGCAGCTTACAGGGCCCTACCCGGTATTTT. Translated, it gives CASSLQGPTRYF.

This clonotype was observed many times. The chain uses TRBV10-3 and TRBJ2-2; the match to TRBD2 covers 7 bases. The germline gives CDR1 ENHRY, CDR2 SYGVKD. V was pared by 4 bases and J by 4 bases, with 6 bases of the junction left unmatched. This CDR3 is built from 15 residues. CDR3 protein: CAISGSSGGTGELFF. In nucleotides, the CDR3 is TGTGCCATCAGTGGCTCTAGCGGCGGCACCGGGGAGCTGTTTTTT.

This clonotype was detected ten times or more. The V and J genes are TRBV7-6 and TRBJ2-3, with D unclear. Germline V CDR1 and CDR2: SGHVS, FNYEAQ. The CDR3 sequence is 15 residues long. V dropped 5 bases and J dropped 3 bases, with 15 bases sitting between them. The CDR3 reads CASSPGLGRTDTQYF. The CDR3 DNA is TGTGCCAGCAGCCCCGGGCTAGGTAGAACAGATACGCAGTATTTT. The variable domain in full, with the rest retrieved from reference TRBV7-6 and TRBJ2-3, is GAGVSQSPRYKVTKRGQDVALRCDPISGHVSLYWYRQALGQGPEFLTYFNYEAQQDKSGLPNDRFSAERPEGSISTLTIQRTEQRDSAMYRCASSPGLGRTDTQYFGPGTRLTVL.

This clonotype was detected a few times. The chain links TRBV7-2 to TRBJ2-3, with TRBD2 matching 12 bases. Per germline, CDR1 SGHTA and CDR2 FQGNSA. V gave up 0 bases and J gave up 6 bases; unmatched junction bases: 7. The CDR3 has 17 residues. CDR3 sequence reads: CASSLAPSGGAKDTQYF. CDR3 nucleotide sequence: TGTGCCAGCAGCTTAGCGCCTAGCGGGGGGGCGAAGGATACGCAGTATTTT.

The chain combines TRBV7-9 with TRBJ1-6; TRBD1 is a possible D gene (6 bases). Germline CDR1 reads SEHNR; CDR2 reads FQNEAQ (reference sequence). There are 15 residues in the CDR3. V lost 5 bases and J 8 bases, leaving 16 bases between the germline ends. CDR3 in amino acids: CASSQEGGLHSPLHF. In DNA, the CDR3 is TGTGCCAGCAGCCAAGAGGGGGGCTTGCATTCACCCCTCCACTTT.

In this sample, this clonotype turned up many times. CDR3 nucleotide sequence: TGTGCCAGCTCACCACTTGAGACCCAGTACTTC. Protein sequence: CASSPLETQYF. The chain recombines TRBV18 with TRBJ2-5, with D hard to call. Trimming stripped 1 base from V and 5 bases from J, with 2 bases between. CDR1 KGHSH and CDR2 LQKENI come from the germline V gene. The CDR3 extends over 11 amino acids. The variable domain in full, with the rest retrieved from reference TRBV18 and TRBJ2-5, is NAGVMQNPRHLVRRRGQEARLRCSPMKGHSHVYWYRQLPEEGLKFMVYLQKENIIDESGMPKERFSAEFPKEGPSILRIQQVVRGDSAAYFCASSPLETQYFGPGTRLLVL.

This clonotype was counted ten times or more. V and J are TRBV2 and TRBJ1-1; D call uncertain. V was pared by 7 bases and J by 5 bases, with 14 bases between. In germline, CDR1 is SNHLY, CDR2 FYNNEI. The CDR3 is 13 amino acids. This CDR3 reads CASTLGRRTEAFF. The CDR3 DNA is TGTGCCAGCACCCTAGGACGGCGGACTGAAGCTTTCTTT.

The chain has TRBV7-2 and TRBJ2-3; 8 positions agree with TRBD2. The V segment lost 5 bases and the J segment 2 bases; nucleotides outside the gene matches: 3. CDR3 length equals 14 residues. Germline CDR1 SGHTA, CDR2 FQGNSA. CDR3 amino acids: CASSTSGFTDTQYF. Here the CDR3 DNA reads TGTGCCAGCAGCACTAGCGGTTTCACAGATACGCAGTATTTT.

The chain links TRBV6-2 or TRBV6-3 to TRBJ1-1, with unresolved D. The germline CDR1 and CDR2 sequences are MNHEY and SVGEGT. This CDR3 region has 15 residues. V was clipped by 2 bases and J by 3 bases, with 13 bases between them. The CDR3 loop is CASSYGGESYTEAFF. The CDR3 DNA sequence: TGTGCCAGCAGTTACGGTGGTGAATCGTACACTGAAGCTTTCTTT.